This TCR beta chain was retrieved from a study of T-cell reconstitution after alpha-beta-depleted transplantation in children. Unique molecular identifiers featured in how the TCRbeta library was prepared. Each CDR3 protein gets one entry after TCRdb re-called the PCR reads with MiXCR. Altogether 170,000 or so distinct CDR3 sequences are present, roughly 7.5% being singletons, with the ten largest covering around 3.1%. The CDR3 has 15 residues. Germline V CDR1 and CDR2: SGHTA, FQGNSA. V was trimmed by 0 bases and J by 6 bases, leaving 12 bases between them. This clonotype was observed at least ten times.

This material consisted of PBMCs from the stem cell graft donor, taken from the stem cell graft. The clonotype comes from a human donor who donated a stem cell graft to a child with Wiskott-Aldrich syndrome. This chain uses TRBV7-2 with TRBJ2-1; TRBD2 might be the D (6 bases). CDR3 bases: TGTGCCAGCAGCTTAGCGCGGGGACCAAGCAATGAGCAGTTCTTC. Translating gives CASSLARGPSNEQFF.